A selection of T cell receptor beta chains follows, all from one sample in a study of cytomegalovirus exposure and HLA in healthy donors. TCRdb's copy holds only in-frame clones and misses some; the assay was immunoSEQ multiplex PCR. The sample includes roughly 110,000 clones, 67% of them seen just once. Sequenced input: PBMCs. The receptors originated from a man in his late teens or twenties in good health and CMV-seropositive. The conserved cysteine and the conserved F or W are not part of the CDR3 here.

cdr3_aa	j_call	v_call
ASNRGGNLNTEAF	TRBJ1-1	TRBV19
ASSDGRGFMNTEAF	TRBJ1-1	TRBV19
ASRRDTNYGYT	TRBJ1-2	TRBV6-1
ASSQVRQTEAF	TRBJ1-1	TRBV11-2
ASRRDRAAYGYT	TRBJ1-2	TRBV27
ASSAGLAGPY	TRBJ2-3	TRBV11-2
ASRDGQGRAEAF	TRBJ1-1	TRBV6-1
ASSRGQGASEKLF	TRBJ1-4	TRBV19
ASSLGGGSYNEQF	TRBJ2-1	TRBV5-4
ASKALQQGGYT	TRBJ1-2	TRBV6-5
ASSELTSSYTGELF	TRBJ2-2	TRBV25-1
ASSGQRFSGNTIY	TRBJ1-3	TRBV6-5
ASSQGGNTDTQY	TRBJ2-3	TRBV28
ASKLQQGAETQY	TRBJ2-5	TRBV2
ASSPRDRAALGYT	TRBJ1-2	TRBV19
ASSARQGSNSPLH	TRBJ1-6	TRBV9
ASSISGGREQY	TRBJ2-7	TRBV19
AGSRGSHQPQH	TRBJ1-5	TRBV6-6
ASSPPSSGGGQETQY	TRBJ2-5	TRBV4-2
AISESAGGSNEQF	TRBJ2-1	TRBV10-3
ASSSSEAQY	TRBJ2-5	TRBV5-1
ASSLAKTSSYNEQF	TRBJ2-1	TRBV7-2
ASSLEALGHT	TRBJ1-2	TRBV7-9
ASSQNRGEKLF	TRBJ1-4	TRBV4-1
TTANYGYT	TRBJ1-2	TRBV20-1
ASSGGGASRKETQY	TRBJ2-5	TRBV9
ASSQEGRGTSYEQY	TRBJ2-7	TRBV4-2
ASTQARFYGYT	TRBJ1-2	TRBV6-1